Listed below are T cell receptor beta chains from one sample, sequenced in a study of shared clonotypes between healthy human individuals. The table came from immunoSEQ multiplex PCR; TCRdb's copy has only in-frame clones and leaves some out. This table has some 2 million clones, approximately 94% appearing once. The sequenced sample consisted of naive CD8+ T cells sorted from blood. Receptors originate from a man aged 18 to 29 in good health. Each CDR3 is given without its conserved first and last residue.

J: TRBJ2-7
V: TRBV4-1
CDR3: ASSQVGTGGYEQY

J: TRBJ2-1
V: TRBV5-6
CDR3: ASSLASEGPNEQF

J: TRBJ1-6
V: TRBV28
CDR3: ASTPRTAESSYNSPLH

J: TRBJ2-7
V: TRBV4-1
CDR3: ASSARSGNSYEQY

J: TRBJ2-1
V: TRBV12-5
CDR3: ASGSGLAGTYNEQF

J: TRBJ2-3
V: TRBV27
CDR3: ASSTHTDTQY

J: TRBJ1-1
V: TRBV5-4
CDR3: ASSRDSLNTEAF

J: TRBJ1-1
V: TRBV4-1
CDR3: ASSQDEEGGMNTEAF

J: TRBJ2-5
V: TRBV27
CDR3: ASSQRTSGETQY

J: TRBJ2-7
V: TRBV9
CDR3: ASSVGQGAYEQY

J: TRBJ2-7
V: TRBV7-9
CDR3: ASSLGGIYPYEQY

J: TRBJ2-1
V: TRBV5-4
CDR3: AAGTTYNEQF

J: TRBJ2-1
V: TRBV7-9
CDR3: ASSRTPGHNNEQF

J: TRBJ2-3
V: TRBV6-6
CDR3: ASRAGTQSTQY

J: TRBJ2-3
V: TRBV18
CDR3: ASSPPGTSGGTDTQY

J: TRBJ1-4
V: TRBV30
CDR3: AWSGQGWNEKLF

J: TRBJ1-2
V: TRBV28
CDR3: ASAHRGDYGYT

J: TRBJ2-6
V: TRBV13
CDR3: ASSLVPGRSGANVLT

J: TRBJ2-7
V: TRBV5-1
CDR3: ASSPEGGSYEQY

J: TRBJ2-7
V: TRBV7-2
CDR3: ASSEDPGPLYEQY

J: TRBJ1-1
V: TRBV7-9
CDR3: ASSLAEDGPGDTEAF

J: TRBJ1-5
V: TRBV19
CDR3: ASSTPGQGNQPQH

J: TRBJ1-3
V: TRBV15
CDR3: ATSPTGIAGNTIY

J: TRBJ2-1
V: TRBV5-6
CDR3: ASSLARTKSSYNEQF

J: TRBJ1-4
V: TRBV4-3
CDR3: ASSQALEGAGEKLF

J: TRBJ2-3
V: TRBV4-1
CDR3: ASSPRAQESTDTQY

J: TRBJ2-3
V: TRBV6-5
CDR3: ASSYRREWTDTQY

J: TRBJ2-7
V: TRBV9
CDR3: ASSAGQSSYEQY